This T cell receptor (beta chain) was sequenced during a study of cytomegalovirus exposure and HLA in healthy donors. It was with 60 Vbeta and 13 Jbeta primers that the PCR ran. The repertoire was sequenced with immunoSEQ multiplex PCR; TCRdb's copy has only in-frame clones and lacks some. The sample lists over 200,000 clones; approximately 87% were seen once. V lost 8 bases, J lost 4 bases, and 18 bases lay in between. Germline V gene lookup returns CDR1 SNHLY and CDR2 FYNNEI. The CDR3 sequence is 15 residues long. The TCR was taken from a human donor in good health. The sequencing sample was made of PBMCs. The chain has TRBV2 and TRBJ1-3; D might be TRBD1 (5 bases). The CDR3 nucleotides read TGTGCCAGCCGCCAGGGCTGGTCTTCCGGAAACACCATATATTTT. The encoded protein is CASRQGWSSGNTIYF.